The clone carrying this T cell receptor beta chain was seen ten or more times. The target antigen is unknown. The CDR3 sequence is 14 residues long. The junction had 0 bases not matched to a gene; V was cut back by 0 bases and J by 4 bases. These data belong to a study of T-cell memory formation after mild COVID-19. Study-level information: The two donors had largely donor-specific TCR clusters.

Study conclusions and caveats: Unconfirmed was the SARS-CoV-2 specificity of second-wave clones that peaked on day 37. Pre-infection memory already had some responding clones, implying cross-reactive memory joined.

TCRdb recomputed calls from the 5' RACE reads with MiXCR, one row per CDR3 protein. This table has around 200,000 distinct CDR3 sequences, about 20% appearing once. The chain is built from TRBV12-3 or TRBV12-4 and TRBJ2-1; 7 bases agree with TRBD2. Material: PBMCs or a T cell subset sorted from them (not recorded which). The TCR sequence derives from an adult woman who had mild COVID-19 (a few samples of this study predate the infection). Cell type and time point are not known. This CDR3 is CASSLAGGYNEQFF. The CDR3 coding sequence is TGTGCCAGCAGTTTAGCGGGAGGGTACAATGAGCAGTTCTTC.